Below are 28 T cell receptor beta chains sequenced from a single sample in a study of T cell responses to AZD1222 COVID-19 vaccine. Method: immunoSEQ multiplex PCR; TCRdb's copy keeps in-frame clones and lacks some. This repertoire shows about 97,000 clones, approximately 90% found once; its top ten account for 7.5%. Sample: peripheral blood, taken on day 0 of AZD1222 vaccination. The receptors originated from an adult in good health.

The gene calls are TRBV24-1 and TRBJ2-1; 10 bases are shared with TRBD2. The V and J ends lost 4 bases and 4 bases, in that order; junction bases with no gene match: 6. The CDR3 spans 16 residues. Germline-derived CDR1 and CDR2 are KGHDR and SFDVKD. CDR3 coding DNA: TGTGCCACCAGTGACGCTAGCGGGGGAGGGTACAATGAGCAGTTCTTC. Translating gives CATSDASGGGYNEQFF.

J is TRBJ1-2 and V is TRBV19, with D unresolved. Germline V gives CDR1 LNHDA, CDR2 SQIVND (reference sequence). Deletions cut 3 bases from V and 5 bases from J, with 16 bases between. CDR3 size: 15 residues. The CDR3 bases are TGTGCCAGTAGTATTAGTGACAACCCGTTATATGGCTACACCTTC. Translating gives CASSISDNPLYGYTF.

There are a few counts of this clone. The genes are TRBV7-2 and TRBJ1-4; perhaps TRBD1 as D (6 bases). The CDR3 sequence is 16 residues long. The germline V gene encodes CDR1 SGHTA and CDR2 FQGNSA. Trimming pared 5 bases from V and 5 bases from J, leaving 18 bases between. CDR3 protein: CASSQDPTGTNEKLFF. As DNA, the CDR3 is TGTGCCAGCAGCCAAGACCCGACAGGCACCAATGAAAAACTGTTTTTT.

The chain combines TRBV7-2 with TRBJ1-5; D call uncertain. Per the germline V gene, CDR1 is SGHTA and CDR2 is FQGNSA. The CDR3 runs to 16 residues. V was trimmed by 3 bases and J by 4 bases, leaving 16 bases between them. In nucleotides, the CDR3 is TGTGCCAGCAGCTTTAGTCCGGGCCACCGGAATCAGCCCCAGCATTTT. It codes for CASSFSPGHRNQPQHF.

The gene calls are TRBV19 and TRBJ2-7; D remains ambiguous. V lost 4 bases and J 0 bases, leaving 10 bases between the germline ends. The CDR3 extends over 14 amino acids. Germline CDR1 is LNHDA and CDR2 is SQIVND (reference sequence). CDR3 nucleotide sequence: TGTGCCAGTAGTACCAGGCCGAGCTCCTACGAGCAGTACTTC. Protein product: CASSTRPSSYEQYF.

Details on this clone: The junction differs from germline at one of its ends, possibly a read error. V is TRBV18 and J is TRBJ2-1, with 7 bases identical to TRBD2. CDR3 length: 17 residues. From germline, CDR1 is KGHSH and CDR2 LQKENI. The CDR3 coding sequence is TGTGCCAGCACACCTTTGGCTAGCGGAGCCCTCCTTGGTGAGCAGTTCTTC. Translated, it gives CASTPLASGALLGEQFF.

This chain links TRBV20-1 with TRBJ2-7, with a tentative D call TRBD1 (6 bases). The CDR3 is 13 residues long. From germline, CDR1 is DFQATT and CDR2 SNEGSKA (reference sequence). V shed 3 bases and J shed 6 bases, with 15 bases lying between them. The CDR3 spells CSASEQGAGEQYF. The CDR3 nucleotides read TGCAGTGCTAGTGAACAGGGAGCCGGCGAGCAGTACTTC.

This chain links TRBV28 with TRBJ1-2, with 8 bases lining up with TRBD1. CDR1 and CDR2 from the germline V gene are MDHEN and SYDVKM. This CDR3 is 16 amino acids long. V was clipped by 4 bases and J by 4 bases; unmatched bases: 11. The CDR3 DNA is TGTGCCAGCAGTTCCGCCGGGACAGGTACAGGCTATGGCTACACCTTC. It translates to CASSSAGTGTGYGYTF.

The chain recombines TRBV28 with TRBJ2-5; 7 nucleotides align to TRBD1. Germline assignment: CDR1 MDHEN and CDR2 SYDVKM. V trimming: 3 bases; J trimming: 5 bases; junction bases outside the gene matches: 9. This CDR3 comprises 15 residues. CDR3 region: CASSLRGPGGETQYF. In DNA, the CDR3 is TGTGCCAGCAGTTTGAGGGGGCCCGGCGGGGAGACCCAGTACTTC.

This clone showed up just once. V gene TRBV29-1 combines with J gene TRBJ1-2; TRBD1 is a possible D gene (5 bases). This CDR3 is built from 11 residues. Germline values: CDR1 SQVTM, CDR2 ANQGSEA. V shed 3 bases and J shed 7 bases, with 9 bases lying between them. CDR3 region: CSVDGRGGYTF. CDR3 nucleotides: TGCAGCGTTGATGGGAGGGGTGGCTACACCTTC.

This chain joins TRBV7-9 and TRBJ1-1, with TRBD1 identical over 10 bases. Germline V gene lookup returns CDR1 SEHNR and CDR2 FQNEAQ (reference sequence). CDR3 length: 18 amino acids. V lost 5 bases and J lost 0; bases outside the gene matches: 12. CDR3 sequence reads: CASSTPPGQGFLNTEAFF. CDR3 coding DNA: TGTGCCAGCAGCACGCCACCGGGACAGGGGTTTCTGAACACTGAAGCTTTCTTT.

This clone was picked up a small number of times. CDR3 in DNA: TGTGCCAGCAGCGACAACTACGAGCAGTACTTC. Translating gives CASSDNYEQYF. V is TRBV6-5 and J is TRBJ2-7; D remains ambiguous. The CDR3 runs to 11 residues. The V and J ends lost 6 bases and 3 bases respectively, with 6 bases between them. Germline V gives CDR1 MNHEY, CDR2 SVGAGI.

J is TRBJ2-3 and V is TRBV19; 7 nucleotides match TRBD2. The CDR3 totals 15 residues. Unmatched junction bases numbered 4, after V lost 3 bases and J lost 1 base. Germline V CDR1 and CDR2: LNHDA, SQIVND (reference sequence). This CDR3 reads CASSIRTSGTDTQYF. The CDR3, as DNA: TGTGCCAGTAGTATCCGAACTAGCGGCACAGATACGCAGTATTTT.

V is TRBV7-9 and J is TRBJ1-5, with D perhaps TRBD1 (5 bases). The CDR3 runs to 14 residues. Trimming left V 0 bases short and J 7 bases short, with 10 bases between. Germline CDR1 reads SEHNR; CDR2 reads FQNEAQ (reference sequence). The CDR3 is CASSLAGGGQPQHF. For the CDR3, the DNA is TGTGCCAGCAGCTTAGCCGGGGGTGGCCAGCCCCAGCATTTT.

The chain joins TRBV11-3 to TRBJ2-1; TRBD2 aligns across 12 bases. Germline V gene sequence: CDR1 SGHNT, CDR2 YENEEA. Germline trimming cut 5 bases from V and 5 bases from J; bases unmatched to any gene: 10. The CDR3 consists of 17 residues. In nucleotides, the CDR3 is TGTGCCAGCAGCATACGGACTAGCGGGATTACGGACAATGAGCAGTTCTTC. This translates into CASSIRTSGITDNEQFF.

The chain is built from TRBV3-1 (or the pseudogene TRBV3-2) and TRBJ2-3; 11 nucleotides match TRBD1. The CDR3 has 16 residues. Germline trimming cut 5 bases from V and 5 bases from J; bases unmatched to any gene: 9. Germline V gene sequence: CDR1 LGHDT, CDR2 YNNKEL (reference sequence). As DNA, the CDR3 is TGTGCCAGCAGCGACATTAGGACAGGGGGCAGAGATACGCAGTATTTT. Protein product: CASSDIRTGGRDTQYF.

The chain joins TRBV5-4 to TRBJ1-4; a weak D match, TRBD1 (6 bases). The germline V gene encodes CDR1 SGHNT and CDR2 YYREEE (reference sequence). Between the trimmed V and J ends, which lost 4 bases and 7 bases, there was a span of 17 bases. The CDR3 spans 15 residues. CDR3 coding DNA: TGTGCCAGCAGCAACAGGGTGGAGGGGAGTGAAAAACTGTTTTTT. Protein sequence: CASSNRVEGSEKLFF.

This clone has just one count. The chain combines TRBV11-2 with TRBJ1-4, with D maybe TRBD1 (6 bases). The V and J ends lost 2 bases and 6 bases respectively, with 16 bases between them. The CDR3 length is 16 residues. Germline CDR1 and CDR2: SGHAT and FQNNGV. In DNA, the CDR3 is TGTGCCAGCAGCTTAACTGGGGGGGGGCAGTATGAAAAACTGTTTTTT. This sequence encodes CASSLTGGGQYEKLFF.

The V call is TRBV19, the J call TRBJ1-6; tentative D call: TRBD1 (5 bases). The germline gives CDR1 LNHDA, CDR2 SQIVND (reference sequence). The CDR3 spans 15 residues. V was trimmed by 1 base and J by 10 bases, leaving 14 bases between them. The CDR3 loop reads CASSIGQSFKSPLHF. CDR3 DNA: TGTGCCAGTAGTATAGGACAGTCTTTTAAATCACCCCTCCACTTT.

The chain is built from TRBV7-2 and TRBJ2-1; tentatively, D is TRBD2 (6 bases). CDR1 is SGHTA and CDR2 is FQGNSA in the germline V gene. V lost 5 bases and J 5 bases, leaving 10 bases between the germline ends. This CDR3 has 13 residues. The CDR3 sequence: CASSVGLNNEQFF. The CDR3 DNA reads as TGTGCCAGCAGCGTCGGACTAAACAATGAGCAGTTCTTC.

CDR3 sequence: CAKGGSSYEQYF. DNA for the CDR3: TGTGCCAAGGGAGGGAGCTCCTACGAGCAGTACTTC. This sequence joins TRBV7-2 and TRBJ2-7, with TRBD2 matching 7 bases. The germline gives CDR1 SGHTA, CDR2 FQGNSA. The V segment lost 10 bases and the J segment 0 bases; nucleotides outside the gene matches: 3. The CDR3 is 12 amino acids.

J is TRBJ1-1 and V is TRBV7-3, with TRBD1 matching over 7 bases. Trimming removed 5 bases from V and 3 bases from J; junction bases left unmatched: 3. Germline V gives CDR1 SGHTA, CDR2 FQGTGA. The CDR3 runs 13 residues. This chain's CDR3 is CASSDRVDTEAFF. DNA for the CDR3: TGTGCCAGCAGCGACAGGGTGGACACTGAAGCTTTCTTT.

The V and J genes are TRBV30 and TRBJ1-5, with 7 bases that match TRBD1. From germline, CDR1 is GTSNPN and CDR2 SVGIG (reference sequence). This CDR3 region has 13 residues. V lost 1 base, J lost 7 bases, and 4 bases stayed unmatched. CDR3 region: CAWSARGQQPQHF. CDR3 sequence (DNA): TGTGCCTGGAGTGCGAGGGGGCAACAGCCCCAGCATTTT.

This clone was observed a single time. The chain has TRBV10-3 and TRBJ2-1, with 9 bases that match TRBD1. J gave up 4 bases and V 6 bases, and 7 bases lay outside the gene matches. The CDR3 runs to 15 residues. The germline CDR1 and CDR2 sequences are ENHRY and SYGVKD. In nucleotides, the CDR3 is TGTGCCATCAGCCCCGGGACAGGGATATACAATGAGCAGTTCTTC. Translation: CAISPGTGIYNEQFF.

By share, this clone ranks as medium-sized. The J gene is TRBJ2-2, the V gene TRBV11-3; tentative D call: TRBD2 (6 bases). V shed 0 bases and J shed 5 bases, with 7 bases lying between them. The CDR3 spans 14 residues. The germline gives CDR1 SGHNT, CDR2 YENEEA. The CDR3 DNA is TGTGCCAGCAGCTTAGACGGGGGAACCGGGGAGCTGTTTTTT. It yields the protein CASSLDGGTGELFF.

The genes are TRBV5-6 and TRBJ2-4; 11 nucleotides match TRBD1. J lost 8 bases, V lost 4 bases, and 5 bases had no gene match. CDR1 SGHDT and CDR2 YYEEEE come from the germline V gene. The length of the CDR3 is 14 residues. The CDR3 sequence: CASSGLGQGDIQYF. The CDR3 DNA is TGTGCCAGCAGCGGCCTGGGACAGGGGGACATTCAGTACTTC.

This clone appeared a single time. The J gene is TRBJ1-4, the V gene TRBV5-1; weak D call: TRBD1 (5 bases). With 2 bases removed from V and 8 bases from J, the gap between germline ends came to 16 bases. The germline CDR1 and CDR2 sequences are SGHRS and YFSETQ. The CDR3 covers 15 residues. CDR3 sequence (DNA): TGCGCCAGCAGCTTAGGGACGGCATCAGGGGAAAAACTGTTTTTT. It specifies CASSLGTASGEKLFF.

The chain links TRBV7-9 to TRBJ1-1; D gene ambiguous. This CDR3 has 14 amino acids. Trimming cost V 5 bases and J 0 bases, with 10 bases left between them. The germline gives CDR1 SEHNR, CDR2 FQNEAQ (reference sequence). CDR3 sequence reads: CASSQGRMNTEAFF. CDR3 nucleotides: TGTGCCAGCAGCCAAGGACGGATGAACACTGAAGCTTTCTTT. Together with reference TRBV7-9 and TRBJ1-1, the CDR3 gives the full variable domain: DTGVSQNPRHKITKRGQNVTFRCDPISEHNRLYWYRQTLGQGPEFLTYFQNEAQLEKSRLLSDRFSAERPKGSFSTLEIQRTEQGDSAMYLCASSQGRMNTEAFFGQGTRLTVV.